These 23 T cell receptor beta chains share one sample of origin, sequenced in a study of cytomegalovirus exposure and HLA in healthy donors. In the PCR, 60 Vbeta and 13 Jbeta primers were used. Clones were read by immunoSEQ multiplex PCR, and TCRdb kept only the in-frame ones, dropping some. The table has some 140,000 clones, roughly 70% seen once. The sample taken for sequencing was PBMCs. Receptor source: a human donor in good health.

The rearrangement uses TRBV4-1 and TRBJ2-7; TRBD2 agrees at 10 bases. This CDR3 spans 17 amino acids. Germline V lookup: CDR1 MGHRA, CDR2 YSYEKL. J lost 5 bases, V lost 4 bases, and 14 bases had no gene match. The CDR3 is CASSRDRGSGRAHEQYF. Here the CDR3 DNA reads TGCGCCAGCAGCCGAGACAGGGGCAGCGGGAGGGCCCACGAGCAGTACTTC.

The chain joins TRBV7-2 to TRBJ1-3, with D possibly matching TRBD1 (5 bases). Germline V gene lookup returns CDR1 SGHTA and CDR2 FQGNSA. Trimming shortened V by 2 bases and J by 4 bases, and 15 bases separated the two germline ends. The CDR3 spans 16 residues. CDR3 sequence reads: CASSLRTPGTGNTIYF. CDR3 DNA: TGTGCCAGCAGCTTACGGACACCGGGTACGGGAAACACCATATATTTT.

The rearrangement links TRBV7-9 to TRBJ2-1, with 8 positions matching TRBD2. In germline, CDR1 is SEHNR, CDR2 FQNEAQ (reference sequence). CDR3 length: 15 amino acids. V dropped 5 bases and J dropped 3; count of bases not matched to a gene: 6. The CDR3 loop reads CASSPSGRGYNEQFF. In nucleotides, the CDR3 is TGTGCCAGCAGCCCCAGCGGGAGAGGCTACAATGAGCAGTTCTTC.

The J gene is TRBJ2-1, the V gene TRBV27; 9 bases are a match to TRBD1. The J segment lost 1 base and the V segment lost 7 bases, leaving 8 bases of the junction unmatched. Germline V gives CDR1 MNHEY, CDR2 SMNVEV (reference sequence). The CDR3 consists of 16 residues. This CDR3 reads CASTQGQGRSYNEQFF. The CDR3 nucleotides read TGTGCCAGCACGCAGGGACAGGGTAGGTCCTACAATGAGCAGTTCTTC.

The CDR3 spells CATSRTRDRGYEQYF. The CDR3 nucleotides are TGTGCCACCAGCAGAACCCGGGACAGAGGCTACGAGCAGTACTTC. The V and J genes are TRBV15 and TRBJ2-5; 7 bases map to TRBD1. The J call may be wrong; the DNA end is better matched by TRBJ2-7. From germline, CDR1 is LNHNV and CDR2 YYDKDF (reference sequence). The CDR3 totals 15 residues.

The V and J genes are TRBV5-1 and TRBJ2-3; 11 bases are shared with TRBD2. The CDR3 consists of 15 residues. CDR1 is SGHRS and CDR2 is YFSETQ in the germline V gene. V lost 5 bases and J lost 0; bases outside the gene matches: 2. The CDR3 here is CASRSSGRSTDTQYF. CDR3 coding DNA: TGCGCCAGCAGGTCTAGCGGGAGGAGCACAGATACGCAGTATTTT. Full variable domain (outside the CDR3, taken from reference TRBV5-1 and TRBJ2-3): KAGVTQTPRYLIKTRGQQVTLSCSPISGHRSVSWYQQTPGQGLQFLFEYFSETQRNKGNFPGRFSGRQFSNSRSEMNVSTLELGDSALYLCASRSSGRSTDTQYFGPGTRLTVL.

This chain uses TRBV1 with TRBJ2-7; the table assigns TRBD1, which was not confirmed against the DNA. TRBV1 is termed a pseudogene. The CDR3 loop spans 10 amino acids. The CDR3 coding sequence is TGCCCTCCCAGGGGATACGAGCAGTACTTC. Translating gives CPPRGYEQYF.

The chain joins TRBV5-4 to TRBJ2-7; possible D gene TRBD1, 6 bases. Germline CDR1 and CDR2: SGHNT and YYREEE (reference sequence). The CDR3 has 13 amino acids. The V and J ends lost 4 bases and 4 bases respectively, with 12 bases between them. CDR3 loop: CASSRGQGYEQYF. The CDR3 coding sequence is TGTGCCAGCAGCCGCGGCCAGGGGTACGAGCAGTACTTC.

This clone was counted once. Other DNA sequences within the sample encode an identical CDR3. This chain links TRBV6-1 with TRBJ1-1; 11 positions match TRBD1. The CDR3 is 15 residues long. V dropped 2 bases and J dropped 4; count of bases not matched to a gene: 3. CDR1 and CDR2 (germline): MNHNS, SASEGT. CDR3 loop: CASSELGQGGTEAFF. CDR3 nucleotide sequence: TGTGCCAGCAGTGAACTGGGACAGGGGGGCACTGAAGCTTTCTTT.

This clone was detected only once. The V and J genes are TRBV27 and TRBJ2-7, with a weak D call TRBD2 (6 bases). Germline CDR1 reads MNHEY; CDR2 reads SMNVEV (reference sequence). V lost 5 bases and J 3 bases, leaving 20 bases between the germline ends. The CDR3 has 16 residues. CDR3 sequence: CASSLRLGGASYEQYF. The CDR3 DNA is TGTGCCAGCAGTCTCCGCCTTGGAGGGGCGAGCTACGAGCAGTACTTC.

V is TRBV19 and J is TRBJ1-3; D possibly corresponds to TRBD1 (6 bases). V dropped 6 bases and J dropped 1 base, with 19 bases sitting between them. CDR3 length: 17 residues. CDR1 and CDR2 (germline): LNHDA, SQIVND (reference sequence). CDR3 bases: TGTGCCAGTAGCCCTCGCCAGGGGCCTTTTTCTGGAAACACCATATATTTT. It specifies CASSPRQGPFSGNTIYF.

The rearrangement joins TRBV7-8 to TRBJ1-2; no definite D call. V gave up 1 base and J gave up 0 bases, with 12 bases separating them. The CDR3 is 16 residues long. Germline V gene sequence: CDR1 SGHVS, CDR2 FQNEAQ. The CDR3 loop is CASSLDVWGANYGYTF. CDR3 coding DNA: TGTGCCAGCAGCTTAGACGTGTGGGGAGCTAACTATGGCTACACCTTC.

The chain employs TRBV7-9 and TRBJ2-5, with a tentative D call TRBD2 (6 bases). The V gene's germline CDR1 is SEHNR and CDR2 FQNEAQ (reference sequence). The CDR3 totals 14 residues. V was trimmed by 1 base and J by 2 bases, leaving 8 bases between them. The chain's CDR3 is CASSLGAGQETQYF. For the CDR3, the DNA is TGTGCCAGCAGCTTAGGGGCGGGGCAAGAGACCCAGTACTTC.

This rearrangement joins TRBV7-2 to TRBJ2-2; 8 positions match TRBD2. J gave up 6 bases and V 4 bases, and 10 bases lay outside the gene matches. This CDR3 spans 16 amino acids. Germline V gene sequence: CDR1 SGHTA, CDR2 FQGNSA. In DNA form, the CDR3 reads TGTGCCAGCAGCTCGGAGACTAGCGTCTACTCCGGGGAGCTGTTTTTT. Its translation is CASSSETSVYSGELFF.

The sample holds a few counts of this clone. The rearrangement links TRBV7-9 to TRBJ2-5, with 10 bases matching TRBD2. The CDR3 covers 15 residues. Germline V lookup: CDR1 SEHNR, CDR2 FQNEAQ (reference sequence). The V and J ends lost 5 bases and 2 bases, in that order; junction bases with no gene match: 5. The CDR3 is CASSRIAGGQETQYF. The CDR3 DNA is TGTGCCAGCAGCCGAATAGCGGGAGGACAAGAGACCCAGTACTTC. The variable domain in full, completed from reference TRBV7-9 and TRBJ2-5, reads DTGVSQNPRHKITKRGQNVTFRCDPISEHNRLYWYRQTLGQGPEFLTYFQNEAQLEKSRLLSDRFSAERPKGSFSTLEIQRTEQGDSAMYLCASSRIAGGQETQYFGPGTRLLVL.

This clone showed up just a few times. This chain links TRBV29-1 with TRBJ1-1, with D possibly being TRBD1 (5 bases). The CDR3 has 13 amino acids. Germline V lookup: CDR1 SQVTM, CDR2 ANQGSEA. Trimming shortened V by 2 bases and J by 5 bases, and 12 bases separated the two germline ends. CDR3 coding DNA: TGCAGCGTTGAACAGGGTATGGGGACTGAAGCTTTCTTT. Amino acids: CSVEQGMGTEAFF.

The chain recombines TRBV6-5 with TRBJ2-7; no clear D gene. The V gene lost 6 bases and the J gene lost 3 bases, with 12 bases spanning the gap. Germline V gives CDR1 MNHEY, CDR2 SVGAGI. The CDR3 is made up of 13 amino acids. CDR3: CASRPGARYEQYF. In nucleotides, the CDR3 is TGTGCCAGCAGGCCCGGTGCCCGCTACGAGCAGTACTTC.

This CDR3 is CASSFRGTLYEQYF. The CDR3 DNA reads TGTGCCAGCAGTTTCCGGGGGACGCTATACGAGCAGTACTTC. The chain is built from TRBV27 and TRBJ2-5; possible D gene TRBD2, 6 bases. The J call may be faulty, since TRBJ2-7 better matches the DNA end. This CDR3 has 14 residues. The germline V gene encodes CDR1 MNHEY and CDR2 SMNVEV (reference sequence).

The rearrangement uses TRBV6-1 and TRBJ1-1; 10 bases are a match to TRBD1. CDR3 length: 14 residues. The V segment lost 5 bases and the J segment 4 bases; nucleotides outside the gene matches: 4. Germline CDR1 MNHNS, CDR2 SASEGT. The CDR3 reads CASSTTGGGTEAFF. As DNA, the CDR3 is TGTGCCAGCAGTACGACAGGGGGCGGCACTGAAGCTTTCTTT.

V and J are TRBV28 and TRBJ2-2; 8 positions match TRBD1. Germline assignment: CDR1 MDHEN and CDR2 SYDVKM. The CDR3 runs 16 residues. With V trimmed by 6 bases and J by 1 base, 7 bases remained unmatched. CDR3 sequence reads: CASSPGGQGNTGELFF. The CDR3 nucleotides read TGTGCCAGCAGCCCCGGAGGACAGGGGAACACCGGGGAGCTGTTTTTT.

This chain links TRBV27 with TRBJ2-7; 11 positions agree with TRBD2. Germline assignment: CDR1 MNHEY and CDR2 SMNVEV (reference sequence). The CDR3 loop spans 15 amino acids. The J segment lost 2 bases and the V segment lost 4 bases, leaving 4 bases of the junction unmatched. CDR3 in amino acids: CASSYSTSGAYEQYF. CDR3 DNA sequence: TGTGCCAGCAGTTATTCGACTAGCGGGGCCTACGAGCAGTACTTC.

This chain joins TRBV10-1 and TRBJ2-7; D is perhaps TRBD1 (6 bases). V shed 6 bases and J shed 0 bases, with 6 bases lying between them. The CDR3 length is 12 residues. CDR1 WNHNN and CDR2 SYGVQD come from the germline V gene (reference sequence). CDR3 in DNA: TGCGCCAGCAGGGACAGCTCCTACGAGCAGTACTTC. It is translated as CASRDSSYEQYF.

J is TRBJ2-7 and V is TRBV23-1; maybe TRBD2 (6 bases). TRBV23-1 is an ORF; its function is uncertain. Trimming removed 6 bases from V and 5 bases from J, with 11 bases in between. The CDR3 consists of 12 residues. Here the CDR3 DNA reads TGCGCCAGCAGGGGGGGTGTCCACGAGCAGTACTTC. It specifies CASRGGVHEQYF.